Sequencing of this T cell receptor beta chain was carried out in a study of blood T cell repertoires in COVID-19. Study-level background: Samples taken during acute and convalescent COVID-19 were collected in the United States, Italy and Spain. Sources were T cells, B-cell-depleted T cells, or PBMCs; the material itself was cDNA or gDNA.

Under the authors' procedure: How many nucleated cells were present was estimated from reference gene primer amplification. Libraries were prepared by immunoSEQ multiplex PCR; TCRdb keeps only in-frame clonotypes and omits some of them. From that table come the V and J calls and clone size; the DNA was used to work out D and trimming. The table records roughly 65,000 clones, more than 70% of them present only once. After removal of 6 bases from V and 2 bases from J, the junction contained 9 bases not matched to a gene. The CDR3 extends over 15 amino acids. Germline V lookup: CDR1 WNHNN, CDR2 SYGVQD (reference sequence).

The clonotype originates from a middle-aged man with acute or convalescent COVID-19. The sequenced sample consisted of peripheral blood. The V and J genes are TRBV10-1 and TRBJ1-1, with 7 bases aligning to TRBD1. Here the CDR3 DNA reads TGCGCCAGCAGGGATGACAGGGCGGAAAACACTGAAGCTTTCTTT. This sequence encodes CASRDDRAENTEAFF.